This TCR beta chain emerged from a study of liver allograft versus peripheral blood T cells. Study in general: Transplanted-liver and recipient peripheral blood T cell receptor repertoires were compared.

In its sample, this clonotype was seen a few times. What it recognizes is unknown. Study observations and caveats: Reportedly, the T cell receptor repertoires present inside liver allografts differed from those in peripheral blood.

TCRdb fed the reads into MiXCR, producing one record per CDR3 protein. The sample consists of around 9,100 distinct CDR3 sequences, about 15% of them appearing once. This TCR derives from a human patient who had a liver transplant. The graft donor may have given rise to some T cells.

The CDR3 DNA is TGTGCCAGCAGTTCCCCCCGGGGATACGAGCAGTACTTC. It specifies CASSSPRGYEQYF. The chain combines TRBV28 with TRBJ2-7; perhaps TRBD2 as D (5 bases). Germline V gene sequence: CDR1 MDHEN, CDR2 SYDVKM. Trimming took off 4 bases at V and 4 bases at J, with 11 bases between the two ends. The CDR3 is 13 amino acids. The variable domain in full, completed from reference TRBV28 and TRBJ2-7, reads DVKVTQSSRYLVKRTGEKVFLECVQDMDHENMFWYRQDPGLGLRLIYFSYDVKMKEKGDIPEGYSVSREKKERFSLILESASTNQTSMYLCASSSPRGYEQYFGPGTRLTVT.